The clone carrying this TCR beta chain was detected a few times. As yet, its antigen is unknown. TCRdb's table, derived via immunoSEQ multiplex PCR, lists solely in-frame clones and lacks some. The sample has about 36,000 clones; around 75% are singletons. The data were taken from a study of STAT5B mutations in CD4+ large granular lymphocyte leukemia. Notes on the study in general: Approximately 25% of private leukemic clonotypes occurred rarely in other patients' non-leukemic repertoires. Data were not HLA-matched across samples.

V lost 0 bases and J lost 0, with 11 bases in between. Germline CDR1 and CDR2: KGHSH and LQKENI. This CDR3 contains 16 residues. The TCR comes from a human donor in good health. The specimen was CD4+ T cells from blood buffy coats. The chain employs TRBV18 and TRBJ1-1; no clear D gene. As DNA, the CDR3 is TGTGCCAGCTCACCACCGTCCTCACGGGTGAACACTGAAGCTTTCTTT. Translated: CASSPPSSRVNTEAFF.